This TCR beta chain was sequenced for a study of blood T cell repertoires in COVID-19. Only in-frame clones appear in the TCRdb table, and some are missing; sequencing was by immunoSEQ multiplex PCR. The table lists some 90,000 clones, around nine tenths of them singletons. Sequencing was carried out using peripheral blood. The clonotype originates from an older woman with COVID-19, enrolled during active disease.

The DNA of the CDR3 is TGTGCCATCAGTACCCATACAGACCACTATGGCTACACCTTC. Translating it yields CAISTHTDHYGYTF. V usage is TRBV10-3 and J usage is TRBJ1-2; D uncertain. The CDR3 length is 14 residues. The V gene's germline CDR1 is ENHRY and CDR2 SYGVKD. V lost 5 bases to trimming and J lost 3 bases, with 13 bases between them.